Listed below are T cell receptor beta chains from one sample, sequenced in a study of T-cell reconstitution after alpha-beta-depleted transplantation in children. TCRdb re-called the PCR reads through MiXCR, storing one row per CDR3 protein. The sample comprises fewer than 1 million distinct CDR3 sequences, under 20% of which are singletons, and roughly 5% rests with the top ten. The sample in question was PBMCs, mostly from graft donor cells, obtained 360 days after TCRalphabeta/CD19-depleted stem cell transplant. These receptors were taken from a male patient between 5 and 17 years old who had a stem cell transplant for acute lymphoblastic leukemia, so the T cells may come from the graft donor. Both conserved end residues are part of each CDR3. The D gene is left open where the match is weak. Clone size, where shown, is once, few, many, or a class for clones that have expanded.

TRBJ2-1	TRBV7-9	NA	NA	CASSLWGLYNEQFF	TGTGCCAGCAGCTTATGGGGCCTCTACAATGAGCAGTTCTTC
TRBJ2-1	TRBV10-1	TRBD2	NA	CASSESGTSGTKRFF	TGCGCCAGCAGTGAGTCGGGGACTAGCGGGACGAAACGGTTCTTC
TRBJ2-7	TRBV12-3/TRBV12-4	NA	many	CASSSRDEQYF	TGTGCCAGCAGTAGCAGGGACGAGCAGTACTTC
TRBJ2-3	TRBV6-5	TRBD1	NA	CASSYWGDRGDTQYF	TGTGCCAGCAGTTACTGGGGGGACAGGGGGGATACGCAGTATTTT
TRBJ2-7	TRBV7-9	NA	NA	CASSPPVAGRNYEQYF	TGTGCCAGCAGCCCCCCGGTTGCAGGGAGAAACTACGAGCAGTACTTC
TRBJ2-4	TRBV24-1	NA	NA	CATSESGTNIQYF	TGTGCCACCAGTGAATCCGGGACCAACATTCAGTACTTC
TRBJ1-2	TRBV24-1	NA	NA	CATFQGRRDPMGYTF	TGTGCCACCTTCCAAGGACGGAGAGACCCTATGGGCTACACCTTC
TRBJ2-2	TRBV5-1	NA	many	CASSPSTANTGELFF	TGCGCCAGCAGCCCCTCGACAGCGAACACCGGGGAGCTGTTTTTT
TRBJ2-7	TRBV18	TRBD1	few	CASSPRRDRTYEQYF	TGTGCCAGCTCACCGAGAAGGGACAGGACCTACGAGCAGTACTTC
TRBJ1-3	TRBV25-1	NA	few	CASSPFAGLLPGNTIYF	TGTGCCAGCAGTCCTTTTGCGGGGCTGCTTCCTGGAAACACCATATATTTT
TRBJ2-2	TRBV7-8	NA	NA	CASSLVLDSGRRELFF	TGTGCCAGCAGCTTAGTTCTGGACAGTGGGAGACGGGAGCTGTTTTTT
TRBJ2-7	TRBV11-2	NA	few	CASSFDRRIMEQYF	TGTGCCAGCAGCTTCGACCGGAGGATAATGGAGCAGTACTTC
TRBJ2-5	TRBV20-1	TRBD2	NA	CSARVVNLGRGETQYF	TGCAGTGCTAGAGTAGTCAATCTTGGGAGGGGAGAGACCCAGTACTTC
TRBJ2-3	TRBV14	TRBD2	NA	CASSQKRPSGRTDTQYF	TGTGCCAGCAGCCAAAAACGACCGAGCGGGAGAACAGATACGCAGTATTTT
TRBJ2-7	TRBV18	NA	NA	CASSRTDSSAYEQYF	TGTGCCAGCTCACGGACCGACTCCTCAGCCTACGAGCAGTACTTC
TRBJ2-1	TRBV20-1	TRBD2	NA	CSARDAQRDYNEQFF	TGCAGTGCTAGAGATGCCCAGCGGGATTACAATGAGCAGTTCTTC
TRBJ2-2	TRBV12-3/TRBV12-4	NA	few	CASSSDGGPGELFF	TGTGCCAGCAGTTCGGACGGGGGACCCGGGGAGCTGTTTTTT
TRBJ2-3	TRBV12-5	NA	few	CASGLVPLDSTDTQYF	TGTGCTAGTGGTTTGGTACCCCTGGACAGCACAGATACGCAGTATTTT
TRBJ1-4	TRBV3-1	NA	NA	CASSQTKGMREKLFF	TGTGCCAGCAGCCAAACAAAGGGGATGCGGGAAAAACTGTTTTTT
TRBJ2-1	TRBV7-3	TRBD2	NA	CASSSSGRALNEQFF	TGTGCCAGCAGCTCCAGCGGGAGGGCCCTGAATGAGCAGTTCTTC
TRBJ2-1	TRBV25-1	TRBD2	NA	CASSEYFSGSSGDEQFF	TGTGCCAGCAGTGAATATTTCAGCGGGAGCTCGGGGGACGAGCAGTTCTTC
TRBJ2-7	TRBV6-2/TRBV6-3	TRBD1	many	CASGRGTGGTPLYTYEQYF	TGTGCCAGCGGACGAGGGACAGGGGGAACACCACTTTATACCTACGAGCAGTACTTC
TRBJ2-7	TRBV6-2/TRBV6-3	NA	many	CASRLTGSRDEQYF	TGTGCCAGCAGACTGACAGGATCGCGCGACGAGCAGTACTTC
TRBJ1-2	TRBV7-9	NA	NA	CASSPTSRAGGYTF	TGTGCCAGCAGCCCAACGTCTCGGGCGGGTGGCTACACCTTC
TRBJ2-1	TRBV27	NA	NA	CASSLGTRSYNEQFF	TGTGCCAGCAGTTTAGGTACTCGCTCCTACAATGAGCAGTTCTTC
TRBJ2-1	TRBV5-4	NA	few	CASSLAARTAYNEQFF	TGTGCCAGCAGCTTGGCGGCCCGGACAGCCTACAATGAGCAGTTCTTC